This is a list of T cell receptor beta chains from one sample in a study of T cells in Graves' hyperthyroidism and ophthalmopathy. TCRdb passed the multiplex PCR reads through MiXCR, listing each CDR3 protein once. Here the sample spans under 550,000 distinct CDR3 sequences, about an eighth being singletons. What was sequenced was blood. Receptors were obtained from a woman under 30 with Graves' hyperthyroidism. The conserved cysteine and the conserved F or W are not part of the CDR3 here. The D gene is left open where the match is weak. Clone size appears in some rows only: once, few, many, or a class for an expanded clone.

j_call clone_size v_call d_call cdr3_aa
TRBJ2-2 few TRBV6-1 - ASSFRTRPTGELF
TRBJ1-1 many TRBV30 - AWGLGSAEAF
TRBJ2-7 - TRBV27 TRBD1 ASSSGQGVAYEQY
TRBJ2-7 few TRBV5-1 TRBD1 ASSWGQGAHEQY
TRBJ1-5 many TRBV6-1 - ASRNPNQPQH
TRBJ1-1 many TRBV14 - ASSQVGRAF
TRBJ1-1 many TRBV12-3/TRBV12-4 - ASGGPGNTEAF
TRBJ2-5 many TRBV28 - ASSSSRTQGLSETQY
TRBJ2-2 many TRBV11-3 TRBD1 ASSPQGARTGELF
TRBJ2-3 - TRBV7-9 - ASITVTDTQY
TRBJ2-2 - TRBV13 TRBD2 ASSLSGRATGELF
TRBJ2-7 few TRBV29-1 - SVGPSTGEQQY
TRBJ2-5 many TRBV6-5 TRBD2 ASSYGLAGDVETQY
TRBJ1-2 few TRBV19 TRBD1 ASSRGPGYT
TRBJ2-1 few TRBV6-2/TRBV6-3 TRBD2 ASSYSLAGDQRSYNEQF
TRBJ2-1 many TRBV27 TRBD2 ASSSGLAGVSRNEQF
TRBJ1-5 many TRBV2 - ASRSEGVLSSTPQH
TRBJ1-1 few TRBV20-1 - SARAVSGVSVSTEAF
TRBJ2-3 many TRBV5-1 TRBD2 ASSQGTSSITDTQY
TRBJ1-4 many TRBV6-2/TRBV6-3 TRBD1 ASSSGQGVEKLF
TRBJ2-7 many TRBV4-1 - ASSASLEEDEQY
TRBJ1-1 many TRBV29-1 TRBD1 SASTGANTEAF
TRBJ2-7 - TRBV5-5 TRBD1 ASSLGTDRELSYLGEQY
TRBJ1-2 many TRBV28 TRBD1 ASSHDSRDSGGYT
TRBJ2-2 few TRBV20-1 TRBD2 SAQKLAVANTGELF
TRBJ2-3 many TRBV2 TRBD1 ASRGQGLWGADTQY
TRBJ1-1 many TRBV7-8 - ASSTDRNTEAF
TRBJ2-2 few TRBV20-1 TRBD2 SARRTSGTNTGELF
TRBJ1-6 many TRBV28 - ASSPPRGPLH
TRBJ2-7 many TRBV29-1 - SVRNDRSYEQY
TRBJ1-1 many TRBV27 - ASSNPGGPNTEAF
TRBJ1-4 - TRBV12-3/TRBV12-4 TRBD1 ASSPGQVYLNEKLF
TRBJ1-5 few TRBV19 - ASSPPTGEIQPQH
TRBJ2-7 - TRBV5-1 TRBD2 ASSLGLREAGEQY
TRBJ1-2 few TRBV4-1 - ASSQEQGGYT
TRBJ2-2 - TRBV6-1 - ASSDRAPTGELF
TRBJ2-7 - TRBV12-3/TRBV12-4 TRBD2 ASSFSGSVLFSQY
TRBJ2-5 few TRBV12-3/TRBV12-4 TRBD2 ASSFRGLKY
TRBJ2-7 many TRBV18 TRBD2 ASSPGGGRHEQY